Presented here are 16 T cell receptor beta chains from one specimen sequenced in a study of blood T cell repertoires in COVID-19. Profiled with immunoSEQ multiplex PCR; TCRdb holds only in-frame clones, not every one. The sample records 25,000 to 35,000 clones, around 72% being singletons. Sequenced input: peripheral blood. These receptors all stem from a boy aged 2 to 10 with active or convalescent COVID-19.

The chain carries TRBV24-1 and TRBJ2-7, with D uncertain. The CDR3 consists of 11 residues. Deletions cut 5 bases from V and 6 bases from J, with 7 bases between. Germline CDR1 and CDR2: KGHDR and SFDVKD. CDR3 amino acids: CATSARGEQYF. CDR3 bases: TGTGCCACCAGTGCGAGAGGCGAGCAGTACTTC.

This clone appeared once. The V call is TRBV6-1, the J call TRBJ2-7; TRBD2 agrees at 10 bases. This CDR3 comprises 17 residues. Germline V gives CDR1 MNHNS, CDR2 SASEGT. The V and J ends lost 4 bases and 3 bases, in that order; junction bases with no gene match: 12. CDR3 bases: TGTGCCAGCAGTGGGGACCAACTAGCGGGGCCCCTCTACGAGCAGTACGTC. It yields the protein CASSGDQLAGPLYEQYV.

The table lists this clone with a count of one. The CDR3 region has the DNA TGTGCCACCAGCAGTAACAGGGGCAGGGGCTACACCTTC. Its translation is CATSSNRGRGYTF. J is TRBJ1-2 and V is TRBV15; 7 bases map to TRBD1. Germline CDR1 LNHNV, CDR2 YYDKDF (reference sequence). V gave up 3 bases and J gave up 8 bases; unmatched junction bases: 6. The CDR3 is 13 residues long.

V usage is TRBV28 and J usage is TRBJ1-5, with D unclear. The ends were cut back, 3 bases at V and 10 bases at J, with 10 bases in the middle. The germline V gene has CDR1 MDHEN and CDR2 SYDVKM. This CDR3 spans 12 amino acids. In nucleotides, the CDR3 is TGTGCCAGCAGTTTTTGGGCAGTCCCCCAGCATTTT. It encodes CASSFWAVPQHF.

The J gene is TRBJ1-5, the V gene TRBV6-2 or TRBV6-3; D perhaps matches TRBD1 (6 bases). CDR1 MNHEY and CDR2 SVGEGT come from the germline V gene. V was clipped by 4 bases and J by 4 bases, with 14 bases between them. The CDR3 has 15 residues. Written as DNA, the CDR3 is TGTGCCAGCAGTTCAGGAGGGGGGGTTAATCAGCCCCAGCATTTT. Amino acid sequence: CASSSGGGVNQPQHF.

The chain couples TRBV7-9 to TRBJ2-1; maybe TRBD2 (6 bases). Germline lookup yields CDR1 SEHNR and CDR2 FQNEAQ (reference sequence). The CDR3 sequence is 17 residues long. Trimming took off 4 bases at V and 0 bases at J, with 16 bases between the two ends. The CDR3, as DNA: TGTGCCAGCAGCTCTAAATGGGGGGAAAGCTCCTACAATGAGCAGTTCTTC. It is translated as CASSSKWGESSYNEQFF.

The chain combines TRBV10-1 with TRBJ1-5; the D gene is possibly TRBD1 (5 bases). Germline V gene sequence: CDR1 WNHNN, CDR2 SYGVQD (reference sequence). This CDR3 has 13 residues. Trimming shortened V by 4 bases and J by 6 bases, and 10 bases separated the two germline ends. CDR3 residues: CASSVRRGQPQHF. The CDR3 coding sequence is TGCGCCAGCAGTGTCAGGAGGGGTCAGCCCCAGCATTTT.

This chain links TRBV5-5 with TRBJ1-6; D is unclear. Germline assignment: CDR1 SGHKS and CDR2 YYEKEE (reference sequence). This CDR3 has 15 amino acids. Between the trimmed V and J ends, which lost 6 bases and 9 bases, there was a span of 19 bases. The CDR3 is CASTPSDPWSSPLHF. The DNA of the CDR3 is TGTGCCAGCACCCCCTCCGACCCATGGAGTTCACCCCTCCACTTT.

This chain uses TRBV10-1 with TRBJ1-6; D ambiguous. Germline values: CDR1 WNHNN, CDR2 SYGVQD (reference sequence). V was cut by 4 bases and J by 6 bases, with 7 bases left in between. CDR3 length: 13 amino acids. The CDR3: CASSGSLNSPLHF. The DNA for the CDR3 is TGCGCCAGCAGTGGGAGCCTTAATTCACCCCTCCACTTT.

The V and J genes are TRBV19 and TRBJ2-7; tentative D call: TRBD1 (6 bases). Looked up from germline, CDR1 is LNHDA and CDR2 is SQIVND (reference sequence). Trimming shortened V by 6 bases and J by 4 bases, and 19 bases separated the two germline ends. The length of the CDR3 is 15 residues. The CDR3 sequence is CASSPGKGRGYEQYF. For the CDR3, the DNA is TGTGCCAGTAGCCCCGGAAAGGGCAGGGGTTACGAGCAGTACTTC. Looking up the rest from reference TRBV19 and TRBJ2-7 gives the full variable domain: DGGITQSPKYLFRKEGQNVTLSCEQNLNHDAMYWYRQDPGQGLRLIYYSQIVNDFQKGDIAEGYSVSREKKESFPLTVTSAQKNPTAFYLCASSPGKGRGYEQYFGPGTRLTVT.

V usage is TRBV7-2 and J usage is TRBJ1-5, with 7 bases lining up with TRBD1. CDR1 SGHTA and CDR2 FQGNSA come from the germline V gene. The V and J ends lost 5 bases and 2 bases, in that order; junction bases with no gene match: 6. This CDR3 has 15 residues. The CDR3 sequence is CASSLQGTGNQPQHF. In nucleotides, the CDR3 is TGTGCCAGCAGCCTACAGGGGACGGGCAATCAGCCCCAGCATTTT.

This clone was picked up a small number of times. The rearrangement joins TRBV27 to TRBJ2-3; TRBD1 matches at 9 bases. Germline values: CDR1 MNHEY, CDR2 SMNVEV (reference sequence). J was trimmed by 3 bases and V by 2 bases; bases with no gene match: 0. The CDR3 has 14 residues. The CDR3 protein is CASSLGTGTDTQYF. In DNA form, the CDR3 reads TGTGCCAGCAGTTTAGGGACAGGGACAGATACGCAGTATTTT.

This clone was seen once. This chain links TRBV18 with TRBJ2-1; 7 bases align to TRBD2. V shed 6 bases, J shed 6 bases, and the junction held 14 bases outside the gene matches. Germline V lookup: CDR1 KGHSH, CDR2 LQKENI. The CDR3 covers 16 residues. The CDR3 sequence: CASSRRSGLEANEQFF. The CDR3 DNA follows: TGTGCCAGCTCGCGACGTTCCGGACTAGAAGCCAATGAGCAGTTCTTC.

The chain uses TRBV10-3 and TRBJ2-3; D perhaps matches TRBD2 (6 bases). V was pared by 7 bases and J by 6 bases, with 11 bases between. The CDR3 length is 12 residues. Germline CDR1 and CDR2: ENHRY and SYGVKD. Written as DNA, the CDR3 is TGTGCCATCACTGGCGGGGACGATACGCAGTATTTT. Translated: CAITGGDDTQYF.

The chain joins TRBV7-2 to TRBJ1-5, with a tentative D call TRBD1 (6 bases). CDR3 length: 13 residues. V lost 4 bases and J 3 bases, leaving 7 bases between the germline ends. In germline, CDR1 is SGHTA, CDR2 FQGNSA. This chain's CDR3 is CASSWDNNQPQHF. DNA for the CDR3: TGTGCCAGCAGCTGGGACAACAATCAGCCCCAGCATTTT.

V usage is TRBV18 and J usage is TRBJ1-2; 9 bases match TRBD1. The CDR3 totals 14 residues. Unmatched junction bases numbered 7, after V lost 3 bases and J lost 8 bases. CDR1 and CDR2 from the germline V gene are KGHSH and LQKENI. The DNA for the CDR3 is TGTGCCAGCTCACCCGGACAGGGGCTGGTCGGCTACACCTTC. This translates into CASSPGQGLVGYTF.